This entry is about one T cell receptor (beta chain). Its cognate antigen is unknown. This specimen belongs to a study of T cells after yellow fever vaccination. Study conclusions and caveats: The secondary response was weaker, and its peak arrived faster, on day 5 versus 15.

TCRdb passed the 5' RACE reads through MiXCR, listing each CDR3 protein once. The sample lists 450,000 to 650,000 distinct CDR3 sequences, about a fifth occurring once. Between the trimmed V and J ends, which lost 3 bases and 6 bases, there was a span of 19 bases. Germline V gene sequence: CDR1 KGHSH, CDR2 LQKENI. The CDR3 covers 16 residues. The chain employs TRBV18 and TRBJ2-3, with D possibly being TRBD2 (5 bases). The sequence came from a man younger than 35 who received the YFV17D yellow fever vaccine. The sample consisted of PBMCs, taken approximately 22 days after the first yellow fever vaccination. This CDR3 reads CASSPRAQVKADTQYF. In DNA, the CDR3 is TGTGCCAGCTCACCGAGGGCGCAGGTAAAGGCGGATACGCAGTATTTT.